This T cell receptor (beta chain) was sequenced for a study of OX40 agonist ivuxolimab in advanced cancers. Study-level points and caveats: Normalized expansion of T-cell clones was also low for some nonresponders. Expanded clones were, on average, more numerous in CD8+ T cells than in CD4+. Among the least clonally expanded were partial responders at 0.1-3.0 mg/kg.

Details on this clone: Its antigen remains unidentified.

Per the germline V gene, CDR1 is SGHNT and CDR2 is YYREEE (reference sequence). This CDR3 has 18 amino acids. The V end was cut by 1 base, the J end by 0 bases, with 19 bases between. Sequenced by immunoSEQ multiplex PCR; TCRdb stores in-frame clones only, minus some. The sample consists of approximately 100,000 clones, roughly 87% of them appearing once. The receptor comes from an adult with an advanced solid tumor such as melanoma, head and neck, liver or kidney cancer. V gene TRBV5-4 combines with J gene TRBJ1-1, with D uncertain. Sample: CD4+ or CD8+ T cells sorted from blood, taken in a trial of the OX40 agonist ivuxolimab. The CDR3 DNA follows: TGTGCCAGCAGCTTGCCGTTACTTCCGGGCGGACTGAACACTGAAGCTTTCTTT. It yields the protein CASSLPLLPGGLNTEAFF.